Listed below are T cell receptor beta chains from one sample, sequenced in a study of blood T cell repertoires in COVID-19. Generated by immunoSEQ multiplex PCR, the TCRdb table keeps only in-frame clones and is missing some. The sample carries roughly 240,000 clones, about 82% recorded once. Sequencing used PBMCs or T cells enriched from blood (not recorded which). These receptors were taken from a woman in her forties or fifties who had recovered from COVID-19. Each CDR3 is given with its conserved first and last residue. A D gene is named only where the DNA matches it firmly. Rows may omit the clone size; those that give it use once, few, many or a size class.

TRBD1	once	TRBJ1-2	TRBV2	CASSIFQGEVSYTF	TGTGCCAGCAGCATATTTCAGGGGGAAGTTAGCTACACCTTC
NA	NA	TRBJ1-1	TRBV11-2	CASSLVLIRGRLNTEAFF	TGTGCCAGCAGCTTAGTTTTAATCAGGGGTCGATTGAACACTGAAGCTTTCTTT
NA	NA	TRBJ1-3	TRBV28	CASSPRGAGNTIYF	TGTGCCAGCAGCCCCAGGGGCGCTGGAAACACCATATATTTT
TRBD2	NA	TRBJ2-7	TRBV28	CASSSRPLGLAGFYEQYF	TGTGCCAGCAGTTCCCGCCCCCTGGGACTAGCGGGATTTTACGAGCAGTACTTC
TRBD2	NA	TRBJ2-3	TRBV11-2	CASSSGVPSGRVGRDTQYF	TGTGCCAGCAGTTCAGGGGTACCTAGCGGGAGGGTCGGTCGAGATACGCAGTATTTT
NA	NA	TRBJ2-5	TRBV19	CASSIDVRAGFETQYF	TGTGCCAGTAGTATAGATGTTAGGGCGGGATTCGAGACCCAGTACTTC
NA	NA	TRBJ1-6	TRBV28	CASSFGQGDSPLHF	TGTGCCAGCAGTTTTGGGCAGGGTGATTCACCCCTCCACTTT
TRBD1	NA	TRBJ1-5	TRBV2	CASKVQGSLNQPQHF	TGTGCCAGCAAGGTACAGGGGAGCCTTAATCAGCCCCAGCATTTT
NA	NA	TRBJ2-7	TRBV18	CASSPGTNSYEQYF	TGTGCCAGCTCCCCCGGGACAAATTCCTACGAGCAGTACTTC
TRBD1	NA	TRBJ2-7	TRBV10-3	CAISRTGNEQYF	TGTGCCATCAGCAGGACAGGGAACGAGCAGTACTTC
NA	NA	TRBJ2-3	TRBV7-6	CASSFRSSDPDTQYF	TGTGCCAGCAGCTTCCGTAGCTCGGATCCAGATACGCAGTATTTT
NA	NA	TRBJ2-5	TRBV2	CASNWAQETQYF	TGTGCCAGCAATTGGGCACAAGAGACCCAGTACTTC
NA	NA	TRBJ1-6	TRBV7-2	CASSLALSNSPLHF	TGTGCCAGCAGCTTAGCGCTGAGTAATTCACCCCTCCACTTT
TRBD1	NA	TRBJ2-1	TRBV24-1	CATGNEGTAYNEQFF	TGTGCCACCGGGAACGAGGGGACAGCGTACAATGAGCAGTTCTTC
TRBD2	NA	TRBJ2-3	TRBV3-1/TRBV3-2	CASSQEAWRLAGGPTDTQYF	TGTGCCAGCAGCCAAGAAGCTTGGAGACTAGCGGGAGGGCCCACAGATACGCAGTATTTT
TRBD1	NA	TRBJ2-3	TRBV5-8	CASSLRGGGVQYF	TGTGCCAGCAGCTTGAGAGGGGGCGGAGTGCAGTATTTT
NA	few	TRBJ2-7	TRBV12-3/TRBV12-4	CASSLRGSEQYF	TGTGCCAGCAGTTTAAGAGGGTCGGAGCAGTACTTC
NA	NA	TRBJ2-2	TRBV3-1/TRBV3-2	CASSQDIGRLNTGELFF	TGTGCCAGCAGCCAAGATATTGGTAGACTAAACACCGGGGAGCTGTTTTTT
NA	once	TRBJ2-3	TRBV29-1	CSVERGASSTDTQYF	TGCAGCGTTGAAAGAGGCGCCTCTAGCACAGATACGCAGTATTTT
TRBD1	NA	TRBJ2-3	TRBV5-5	CASSSQGDQTDTQYF	TGTGCCAGCAGCTCACAGGGGGACCAGACAGATACGCAGTATTTT
TRBD2	NA	TRBJ2-1	TRBV2	CASRGRLADNEQFF	TGTGCCAGCAGGGGGAGACTAGCGGACAATGAGCAGTTCTTC
NA	NA	TRBJ1-4	TRBV6-5	CASSYMGRDEKLFF	TGTGCCAGCAGTTACATGGGGCGAGATGAAAAACTGTTTTTT
TRBD2	NA	TRBJ2-3	TRBV4-3	CASSQDSSGATDTQYF	TGCGCCAGCAGCCAAGATTCTAGCGGGGCCACAGATACGCAGTATTTT
TRBD2	NA	TRBJ2-2	TRBV4-3	CASSYSGGRTGELFF	TGCGCCAGCAGCTATAGCGGGGGGAGGACCGGGGAGCTGTTTTTT
NA	NA	TRBJ1-6	TRBV7-9	CASSLGTPNSPLHF	TGTGCCAGCAGCTTAGGGACACCTAATTCACCCCTCCACTTT
TRBD1	NA	TRBJ2-1	TRBV15	CATSRDPKLGQGKFF	TGTGCCACCAGCAGAGATCCTAAACTCGGACAGGGAAAGTTCTTC
NA	NA	TRBJ1-3	TRBV9	CASSPIFRGSSGNTIYF	TGTGCCAGCAGCCCCATATTCAGGGGAAGCTCTGGAAACACCATATATTTT
TRBD2	NA	TRBJ2-3	TRBV5-4	CASSSESGRARDTQYF	TGTGCCAGCAGCTCGGAGAGCGGGAGGGCCAGAGATACGCAGTATTTT
NA	NA	TRBJ1-2	TRBV5-1	CASSFFGGALNYGYTF	TGCGCCAGCAGCTTCTTCGGGGGGGCCTTAAACTATGGCTACACCTTC
NA	NA	TRBJ1-5	TRBV7-9	CASSGTGPRGVPQHF	TGTGCCAGCAGCGGGACCGGGCCCCGCGGGGTGCCCCAGCATTTT
TRBD2	NA	TRBJ2-7	TRBV7-3	CASSSGVAGYDEQYF	TGTGCCAGCAGCTCCGGGGTAGCGGGTTACGACGAGCAGTACTTC
TRBD1	NA	TRBJ2-6	TRBV9	CASSVNNGDRTSGANVLTF	TGTGCCAGCAGCGTAAATAATGGGGACAGGACTTCTGGGGCCAACGTCCTGACTTTC
NA	NA	TRBJ2-1	TRBV24-1	CATSDFSGDRPYNEQFF	TGTGCCACCAGTGATTTTTCCGGCGACAGACCTTACAATGAGCAGTTCTTC
NA	NA	TRBJ1-2	TRBV4-1	CASSHRVRGYTF	TGCGCCAGCAGCCACAGGGTACGAGGCTACACCTTC
TRBD1	once	TRBJ2-7	TRBV7-2	CASSLGGTGSHEQYF	TGTGCCAGCAGCTTAGGTGGGACAGGGTCCCACGAGCAGTACTTC
NA	NA	TRBJ1-1	TRBV12-3/TRBV12-4	CASSSTVNTEAFF	TGTGCCAGCAGTTCGACAGTAAACACTGAAGCTTTCTTT
TRBD1	once	TRBJ1-5	TRBV18	CASSPGTGNQPQHF	TGTGCCAGCTCACCAGGGACAGGCAATCAGCCCCAGCATTTT
TRBD1	NA	TRBJ1-6	TRBV9	CASSAYTGTGAHSPLHF	TGTGCCAGCAGCGCGTACACCGGGACAGGGGCCCATTCACCCCTCCACTTT
TRBD2	NA	TRBJ2-1	TRBV7-9	CASRNLAGGLDEQFF	TGTGCCAGCAGAAATTTAGCGGGAGGGTTGGATGAGCAGTTCTTC
NA	NA	TRBJ2-5	TRBV5-1	CASKRTDQETQYF	TGCGCCAGCAAACGGACAGACCAAGAGACCCAGTACTTC
TRBD2	NA	TRBJ2-2	TRBV7-7	CASSSDTRSGGAGELFF	TGTGCTAGCAGCTCTGATACACGTAGCGGGGGGGCCGGGGAGCTGTTTTTT
NA	NA	TRBJ2-2	TRBV28	CASSLPQGLNTGELFF	TGTGCCAGCAGTTTACCCCAGGGGCTGAACACCGGGGAGCTGTTTTTT